The next 16 T cell receptor beta chains were all read from a single sample in a study of cytomegalovirus exposure and HLA in healthy donors. PCR primers comprised 60 Vbeta and 13 Jbeta primers. Sequencing used immunoSEQ multiplex PCR; TCRdb keeps in-frame clones, though not all of them. The data contain 110,000 or so clones, 82% of them singletons. The sample was PBMCs. These receptors all come from a woman aged 18-35 years in good health and CMV-seronegative.

V gene TRBV6-5 combines with J gene TRBJ1-2; perhaps TRBD1 as D (5 bases). Germline CDR1 MNHEY, CDR2 SVGAGI. The V end lost 0 bases, the J end lost 11 bases, and 13 bases lay between the germline ends. The CDR3 is 13 amino acids. The CDR3 protein is CASSYSIGGGYTF. CDR3 nucleotides: TGTGCCAGCAGTTACTCGATTGGGGGGGGATACACCTTC.

The V gene is TRBV19, the J gene TRBJ1-5, with 7 bases identical to TRBD1. Germline V gives CDR1 LNHDA, CDR2 SQIVND (reference sequence). With V trimmed by 3 bases and J by 6 bases, 11 bases remained unmatched. The CDR3 is 16 residues long. CDR3 DNA: TGTGCCAGTAGTATGAGAGAGGGGGCGGGAGGTCAGCCCCAGCATTTT. As protein: CASSMREGAGGQPQHF.

The chain employs TRBV19 and TRBJ1-1; no reliable D call. In germline, CDR1 is LNHDA, CDR2 SQIVND (reference sequence). The length of the CDR3 is 11 residues. Trimming removed 7 bases from V and 0 bases from J, with 3 bases in between. CDR3 residues: CASTVNTEAFF. The CDR3 nucleotides read TGTGCCAGTACTGTGAACACTGAAGCTTTCTTT.

The chain's CDR3 is CSVHGGGPGELFF. As DNA, the CDR3 is TGCAGCGTCCACGGAGGGGGCCCCGGGGAGCTGTTTTTT. This chain uses TRBV29-1 with TRBJ2-2, with D maybe TRBD1 (7 bases). This CDR3 is 13 amino acids long. Germline V gives CDR1 SQVTM, CDR2 ANQGSEA. The germline V and J ends were trimmed by 6 bases and 6 bases, with 14 bases remaining between them.

This clone was observed a single time. This chain connects TRBV15 to TRBJ2-7; possibly TRBD1 for D (6 bases). With 4 bases removed from V and 6 bases from J, the gap between germline ends came to 16 bases. This CDR3 is 14 amino acids long. Germline V CDR1 and CDR2: LNHNV, YYDKDF (reference sequence). The CDR3 DNA sequence: TGTGCCACCAGCACCTTGACAGGAGTTCCCGAGCAGTACTTC. Translating gives CATSTLTGVPEQYF.

This sequence joins TRBV2 and TRBJ1-1; no clear D. Germline V gene sequence: CDR1 SNHLY, CDR2 FYNNEI. Deletions cut 2 bases from V and 2 bases from J, with 18 bases between. CDR3 size: 17 residues. As DNA, the CDR3 is TGTGCCAGCAGTGAAATCCGACCGGGGTGGGCTAACACTGAAGCTTTCTTT. Amino acid sequence: CASSEIRPGWANTEAFF.

V usage is TRBV6-5 and J usage is TRBJ1-4, with D perhaps matching TRBD1 (6 bases). The germline V gene encodes CDR1 MNHEY and CDR2 SVGAGI. The CDR3 runs to 14 residues. V was trimmed by 6 bases and J by 2 bases, leaving 10 bases between them. CDR3 sequence (DNA): TGTGCCAGCAGGGGGACATTTACTAATGAAAAACTGTTTTTT. Its protein product is CASRGTFTNEKLFF.

The gene calls are TRBV19 and TRBJ2-7, with 12 bases identical to TRBD2. The CDR3 is made up of 16 amino acids. CDR1 and CDR2 from the germline V gene are LNHDA and SQIVND (reference sequence). With V trimmed by 4 bases and J by 2 bases, 6 bases remained unmatched. The CDR3 DNA is TGTGCCAGTAGTACCTTGACTAGCGGGAGTACCTACGAGCAGTACTTC. The encoded protein is CASSTLTSGSTYEQYF.

V usage is TRBV19 and J usage is TRBJ1-1; D remains ambiguous. Germline V gene lookup returns CDR1 LNHDA and CDR2 SQIVND (reference sequence). This CDR3 region has 13 residues. The V end was cut by 3 bases, the J end by 3 bases, with 8 bases between. The CDR3 region has the DNA TGTGCCAGTAGTATGGGAGAGGACACTGAAGCTTTCTTT. This translates into CASSMGEDTEAFF.

V usage is TRBV6-5 and J usage is TRBJ1-2, with TRBD1 identical over 8 bases. CDR1 is MNHEY and CDR2 is SVGAGI in the germline V gene. V lost 8 bases, J lost 5 bases, and 10 bases stayed unmatched. CDR3 length: 14 amino acids. As DNA, the CDR3 is TGTGCCAGCCGTGGACAGGGTTTACGATATGGCTACACCTTC. Protein: CASRGQGLRYGYTF.

CDR3 region: CASSVGVSAGELFF. Written as DNA, the CDR3 is TGTGCCAGCAGCGTAGGGGTATCAGCGGGGGAGCTGTTTTTT. The chain uses TRBV9 and TRBJ2-2; D is uncertain. V was shortened by 0 bases and J by 8 bases, with 11 bases between the two germline ends. Germline V gene sequence: CDR1 SGDLS, CDR2 YYNGEE. There are 14 residues in the CDR3.

CDR3: CSARPSEAFF. CDR3 in DNA: TGCAGTGCTAGACCCTCTGAAGCTTTCTTT. The chain has TRBV20-1 and TRBJ1-1; D not certain. Germline V lookup: CDR1 DFQATT, CDR2 SNEGSKA (reference sequence). V gave up 2 bases and J gave up 6 bases, with 4 bases separating them. The CDR3 has 10 amino acids.

This clone has just one count. The chain uses TRBV27 and TRBJ1-2; D remains unclear. The CDR3 has 13 amino acids. Per the germline V gene, CDR1 is MNHEY and CDR2 is SMNVEV (reference sequence). V was pared by 11 bases and J by 4 bases, with 17 bases between. The CDR3 spells CASKGGGPYGYTF. Written as DNA, the CDR3 is TGTGCCTCCAAAGGCGGCGGCCCCTATGGCTACACCTTC.

The chain recombines TRBV9 with TRBJ1-1; D remains ambiguous. Germline lookup yields CDR1 SGDLS and CDR2 YYNGEE. The V end was cut by 4 bases, the J end by 4 bases, with 17 bases between. There are 15 residues in the CDR3. DNA for the CDR3: TGTGCCAGCAGCCCAGGATCCGAAGGCATCACTGAAGCTTTCTTT. Protein product: CASSPGSEGITEAFF.

The chain joins TRBV7-2 to TRBJ2-6; D remains unclear. CDR3 length: 13 residues. Germline CDR1 SGHTA, CDR2 FQGNSA. Trimming left V 5 bases short and J 4 bases short, with 6 bases between. CDR3 bases: TGTGCCAGCAGCATGAGAGGGGCCAACGTCCTGACTTTC. It yields the protein CASSMRGANVLTF.

V gene TRBV11-2 combines with J gene TRBJ1-1; D is unresolved. This CDR3 contains 13 residues. Trimming removed 0 bases at V and 1 base at J, with 3 bases between. Germline V CDR1 and CDR2: SGHAT, FQNNGV. The CDR3 bases are TGTGCCAGCAGCTTAGACGGGAACACTGAAGCTTTCTTT. Its protein product is CASSLDGNTEAFF.